This T cell receptor beta chain was recovered during a study of identical twins (dated by TCRdb to the mid-2010s). Regarding the complete study: TCR alpha and beta repertoires from monozygotic twins, unrelated adults of various ages and cord blood were deep-sequenced to test whether fetal clonotypes persist. To rule out contamination, the twin experiments were replicated at different times with different library preparation protocols. The paper as a whole reports these results and caveats: Abundant cord blood beta clonotypes had fewer insertions, young adult naive repertoires showed a similar but weaker trend, and memory repertoires showed no such trend. In monozygotic twins, out-of-frame TCR alpha sharing was systematically underestimated by recombination models, although the models agreed with sharing between unrelated individuals. Excess twin sharing in beta out-of-frame sequences was weaker because fewer shared sequences lowered the signal-to-noise ratio. Compared with coincidental sharing between unrelated individuals, an excess of low generation-probability sequences was observed among out-of-frame TCR alpha sequences shared between twins. Because the same donors could not be followed over many years, the conclusions depended on cross-sectional statistical analysis. Invariant T cells such as MAIT and iNKT could partly confound zero-insertion analyses, though diverse VJ usage argued against this for most clonotypes.

The library was prepared using 5' RACE. Sequenced on an Illumina HiSeq 2000. Template switching added a universal primer binding site, and the final cDNA carried a unique molecular identifier that allowed TCR cDNA molecules to be counted accurately. First-strand cDNA for TCR alpha and beta chains was synthesized from specific primers in the conserved constant-segment region. To control for contamination, every cDNA library carried two barcodes: a SMART-Mk sample barcode plus Illumina barcodes. Two successive PCR steps introduced TruSeq adapter sequences along with Illumina sample barcodes. The Illumina HiSeq platform was used with custom primers to sequence TCR alpha and beta cDNA libraries. Processing in the source paper ran as follows. Raw reads were processed with MiGEC to extract unique molecular identifiers, and MiXCR was used to determine CDR3 positions. For each individual, recombination models were inferred using an EM algorithm with the repgenHMM and IGoR tools. Shared clonotypes were analyzed with the tcR package in R, and sharing was normalized by the product of cloneset sizes. To study raw recombination free of thymic and clonal selection effects, out-of-frame nonproductive sequences were analyzed. TCRdb ran its own pipeline on the public reads, namely fastp trimming at Q25 and MiXCR clone calling, and kept in-frame beta chains. Each record represents a unique CDR3 protein, reported with the most common genes and DNA among its rows. The V and J calls and clone size are TCRdb's, not the authors'. The sample table holds hundreds of thousands of distinct CDR3 sequences, of which over 15% were seen once. Under 15% of the sample goes to the ten largest clones.

All donors were healthy Caucasians. The twin cohort consisted of three pairs of female monozygotic twins, all aged roughly 18 to 30 years. Peripheral blood mononuclear cells were the source from which RNA for the TCR libraries was isolated. According to the germline V gene, CDR1 reads SGHAT and CDR2 reads FQNNGV. Reading from cysteine to phenylalanine, the CDR3 counts 13 amino acids. Only the CDR3 region is kept as DNA, spanning 39 bases read in frame from base 1. A distance of 11 bases separates the germline ends of V and J, which lose 2 bases and 8 bases respectively. With respect to this clonotype: Its specific antigen is unknown. No much larger clonotype is one base removed from it; base qualities were not supplied.

Separately, the same data were catalogued under a study of T cells expressing NK-cell markers. That second publication adds: TCR beta-chain repertoires were profiled in sorted CD3+CD56+NKG2C+, CD3+CD56+NKG2C- and CD3+CD56-NKG2C+ T-cell subsets from several donors. Among the eight sequenced donors, only one was HCMV-seronegative, while the other seven were HCMV-seropositive. To restrict sorting to alphabetaTCR-expressing T cells, an anti-gammadeltaTCR antibody was added in several experiments. In over 5 donors, the dominant CD3+CD56+NKG2C+ clonotypes were among the top 10 CD8+ clonotypes and accounted for about 1.0-7.5% of CD8+ T cells. Those dominant clonotypes were again the most abundant among CD3+CD56-NKG2C+ cells in several donors, at about 25-60.1%. It remained unclear whether the expanded NKG2C-expressing T cell clones were specific for HCMV antigens. The study sequenced eight donors, all healthy volunteers chosen at random: three men and five women. HCMV-specific IgG was detected in serum with a commercial ELISA kit to determine HCMV serostatus. For 5 or 6 donors, unsorted PBMC were also used to sequence bulk peripheral blood T-cell repertoires. Reads were demultiplexed and grouped by UMI with MIGEC, and clonotypes were assembled and quantified with MiTCR. To exclude erroneous sequences, only TCR cDNA sequences supported by at least two reads were retained. The tcR package was used for downstream repertoire analysis, and clonotypes were matched between fractions using CDR3 nucleotide sequence together with V segment. Antigen specificity was annotated against VDJdb with VDJmatch, allowing one amino acid substitution in CDR3.

This sequence originates from a woman in her late teens or twenties in good health. The V and J genes are TRBV11-2 and TRBJ2-3; 6 matching bases give a weak D call of TRBD2. The sample taken for sequencing was PBMCs. The CDR3 has the sequence CASSLFLGGTQYF. The DNA is TGTGCCAGCAGCTTATTTTTGGGAGGTACGCAGTATTTT.